This T cell receptor beta chain was recovered during a study of OX40 agonist ivuxolimab in advanced cancers. Notes on the research overall: The costimulatory receptor OX40 (CD134) was targeted by ivuxolimab, a fully human IgG2 agonistic monoclonal antibody. The purpose of peripheral TCRbeta sequencing was to test whether ivuxolimab changed TCR sequence diversity and led to clonal T-cell expansion. Among the 50 to 55 dose-escalation patients, about 19 had hepatocellular carcinoma, some 15 melanoma, 9 renal cell carcinoma and 9 head and neck cancer. The monotherapy dose-escalation portion (N = 52 patients) of the phase I ivuxolimab trial is reported in the paper. A male proportion of nearly 85% and a mean age of around 60 years, ranging from roughly 23 to 79, were recorded for the dose-escalation cohort. Partial responses were achieved by three dose-escalation patients, of whom one had hepatocellular carcinoma and two had cutaneous melanoma. Patients were allowed to have had prior anti-PD-1, anti-PD-L1 or anti-CTLA-4 therapy, and 30% to 50% of the dose-escalation patients had previously received checkpoint inhibitors. Intravenous ivuxolimab was administered to patients every 2 weeks at six dose levels: 0.01, 0.1, 0.3, 1.5, 3 and 10 mg/kg.

Genomic DNA was extracted from sorted cells for sequencing of the TCRbeta CDR3 region. TCRbeta CDR3 regions were sequenced using the immunoSEQ Assay. In its TCRdb copy, this immuneACCESS table keeps in-frame sequences only and misses some clones. Where compared with another copy, unresolved V genes explain less than half of these, and the others have no known cause. This sample is represented by some 85,000 clones; less than 95% of them were singletons. The ten largest clones take up 1.6% of the sample. The CDR3 covers 15 residues, taking in both the cysteine and the phenylalanine. The sequence is cut down to CDR3 DNA, 45 bases in frame from base 1. Trimming at the junction amounts to 0 bases on V and 7 bases on J, and the germline ends lie 17 bases apart. The germline V gene provides CDR1 SGHDT and CDR2 YYEEEE. Broad study findings and their caveats: In the 0.1-3.0 mg/kg groups, partial responders were among the patients with the lowest normalized peripheral clonal expansion, particularly in CD8+ T cells. On average, CD8+ T cells showed more expanded clones than CD4+ T cells after ivuxolimab. Low levels of normalized T-cell clonal expansion were also seen in some patients who did not respond. The antigen specificity of the clonally expanded peripheral T cells was not determined. Clonal expansion of both CD4+ and CD8+ blood T cells was observed from baseline to week 6 at doses 0.1 to 3.0 mg/kg.

The trial excluded patients who had a history of autoimmune disease or were on systemic immunosuppression. Peripheral blood for TCR sequencing was drawn from every dose cohort at baseline, at cycle 4 day 1 and at cycle 7 day 1. Samples came from an open-label, multicenter, first-in-human phase I dose-escalation trial of ivuxolimab. Adults with locally advanced or metastatic melanoma, renal cell, hepatocellular, or head and neck squamous cell carcinoma were enrolled in the trial. CD4+ and CD8+ T cells were sorted separately from peripheral blood before TCR sequencing. About this clone itself: Its antigen has not been determined. One base away there is no much larger clone; base qualities are not given.

The chain employs TRBV5-6 and TRBJ2-7; TRBD1 is perhaps the D gene, given 6 matching bases. The source was CD4+ or CD8+ T cells sorted from blood, collected in a trial of the OX40 agonist ivuxolimab. This sequence originates from an adult with an advanced solid tumor such as melanoma, head and neck, liver or kidney cancer. DNA sequence: TGTGCCAGCAGCTTGGCCCCAGGGGTCCGCGGGGAGCAGTACTTC. The translation is CASSLAPGVRGEQYF.